A single sample is the source of the 21 T cell receptor beta chains below, sequenced in a study of shared clonotypes between healthy human individuals. The repertoire was sequenced with immunoSEQ multiplex PCR; TCRdb's copy has only in-frame clones and lacks some. The sample lists roughly 2,500,000 clones; over 85% were seen once. The sample was naive CD4+ T cells from PBMCs. As for subset: CD45RA+ positively selected. The receptors come from a man aged 18-30 years in good health. Some clones in this sample may be carry-over from other donors' samples.

With respect to this clone: This specimen includes other DNA sequences encoding the same CDR3. The rearrangement joins TRBV7-2 to TRBJ1-5; 7 bases are a match to TRBD1. The V gene end was trimmed by 3 bases and the J gene end by 6 bases; junction bases not matched to a gene: 5. The CDR3 runs to 14 residues. CDR1 SGHTA and CDR2 FQGNSA come from the germline V gene. This CDR3 reads CASSFGGGGQPQHF. CDR3 sequence (DNA): TGTGCCAGCAGCTTTGGAGGGGGCGGTCAGCCCCAGCATTTT.

With regard to this clone: This sample also contains other DNA sequences that code for the same CDR3. The chain couples TRBV5-1 to TRBJ2-5, with D possibly TRBD1 on 6 matching bases. CDR3 length equals 15 residues. CDR1 is SGHRS and CDR2 is YFSETQ in the germline V gene. Trimming cost V 0 bases and J 5 bases, with 14 bases left between them. CDR3 in DNA: TGCGCCAGCAGCTTGGAAGGACAGTCTGGGGAGACCCAGTACTTC. It is translated as CASSLEGQSGETQYF.

This sequence joins TRBV28 and TRBJ2-1; 12 bases are shared with TRBD2. The CDR3 has 15 amino acids. From germline, CDR1 is MDHEN and CDR2 SYDVKM. V dropped 3 bases and J dropped 7; count of bases not matched to a gene: 4. DNA of the CDR3: TGTGCCAGCAGTTTGCTAGCGGGAGGGCCGAATGAGCAGTTCTTC. It yields the protein CASSLLAGGPNEQFF.

V usage is TRBV9 and J usage is TRBJ2-7; D may match TRBD1 or TRBD2 (5 bases each). V was trimmed by 0 bases and J by 7 bases, leaving 17 bases between them. The CDR3 runs to 15 residues. The germline CDR1 and CDR2 sequences are SGDLS and YYNGEE. CDR3 sequence: CASSVALGTDLEQYF. The CDR3, as DNA: TGTGCCAGCAGCGTAGCCCTCGGGACGGATTTAGAGCAGTACTTC.

The chain combines TRBV28 with TRBJ1-2; D is possibly TRBD1 (5 bases). Germline CDR1 is MDHEN and CDR2 is SYDVKM. Trimming left V 4 bases short and J 0 bases short, with 18 bases between. The CDR3 runs to 17 residues. CDR3 bases: TGTGCCAGCAGTTCCGGGACTTCTTATAGCTCTAACTATGGCTACACCTTC. Its translation is CASSSGTSYSSNYGYTF.

The chain carries TRBV11-2 and TRBJ1-3, with D perhaps TRBD1 (6 bases). The ends were cut back, 2 bases at V and 0 bases at J, with 14 bases in the middle. The CDR3 contains 17 residues. From germline, CDR1 is SGHAT and CDR2 FQNNGV. CDR3 sequence reads: CASSLTRTAISGNTIYF. CDR3 bases: TGTGCCAGCAGCTTAACTAGGACAGCTATCTCTGGAAACACCATATATTTT. Full variable domain (missing parts from reference TRBV11-2 and TRBJ1-3): EAGVAQSPRYKIIEKRQSVAFWCNPISGHATLYWYQQILGQGPKLLIQFQNNGVVDDSQLPKDRFSAERLKGVDSTLKIQPAKLEDSAVYLCASSLTRTAISGNTIYFGEGSWLTVV.

The chain couples TRBV19 to TRBJ2-5; TRBD2 might be the D (5 bases). V lost 7 bases to trimming and J lost 1 base, with 16 bases between them. Germline V gene lookup returns CDR1 LNHDA and CDR2 SQIVND (reference sequence). The CDR3 spans 15 residues. The CDR3 DNA follows: TGTGCCAGTACCGATAATCCGGGATCCCAAGAGACCCAGTACTTC. This encodes CASTDNPGSQETQYF.

V gene TRBV5-1 combines with J gene TRBJ2-3; TRBD1 is a possible D gene (6 bases). Trimming stripped 4 bases from V and 0 bases from J, with 12 bases between. The CDR3 loop spans 15 amino acids. The germline V gene has CDR1 SGHRS and CDR2 YFSETQ. The CDR3 here is CASSQRDTSTDTQYF. CDR3 DNA sequence: TGCGCCAGCAGCCAGAGGGACACTAGCACAGATACGCAGTATTTT.

The V gene is TRBV5-6, the J gene TRBJ2-5; perhaps TRBD2 as D (6 bases). The germline V gene has CDR1 SGHDT and CDR2 YYEEEE. This CDR3 contains 16 residues. V was clipped by 6 bases and J by 1 base, with 19 bases between them. CDR3 protein: CASNWRVAEFQETQYF. As DNA, the CDR3 is TGTGCCAGCAACTGGAGGGTAGCGGAGTTCCAAGAGACCCAGTACTTC.

CDR3 DNA: TGTGCCAGCATCCGACGGGCAACTAATGAAAAACTGTTTTTT. Translating it yields CASIRRATNEKLFF. This chain joins TRBV5-3 and TRBJ1-4; unclear D gene. TRBV5-3 is annotated as an ORF whose role is uncertain. The CDR3 is made up of 14 amino acids. The V end lost 8 bases, the J end lost 0 bases, and 11 bases lay between the germline ends.

This rearrangement joins TRBV4-2 to TRBJ2-5, with 7 bases matching TRBD2. This CDR3 comprises 19 residues. Germline V gene data show CDR1 as LGHNA and CDR2 as YNFKEQ. V dropped 0 bases and J dropped 6; count of bases not matched to a gene: 19. The CDR3 sequence: CASSQDRRTGGSELQTQYF. The CDR3 region has the DNA TGTGCCAGCAGCCAAGATCGCAGGACTGGCGGGAGCGAACTTCAGACCCAGTACTTC.

The rearrangement joins TRBV7-9 to TRBJ1-1; D may be TRBD1 (5 bases). The germline gives CDR1 SEHNR, CDR2 FQNEAQ (reference sequence). Trimming left V 4 bases short and J 8 bases short, with 11 bases between. CDR3 length equals 12 residues. As DNA, the CDR3 is TGTGCCAGCAGCTCCGGGGGACGGGAAGCTTTCTTT. Its translation: CASSSGGREAFF.

The CDR3 bases are TGCGCCAGCGGGGGGACAGGCCCCTTTGGCAATGAGCAGTTCTTC. Protein: CASGGTGPFGNEQFF. The rearrangement uses TRBV5-1 and TRBJ2-1, with 8 bases fitting TRBD1. CDR3 length: 15 residues. The germline CDR1 and CDR2 sequences are SGHRS and YFSETQ. V shed 7 bases and J 6 bases; nucleotides not matched to a gene: 12.

The CDR3 reads CASSFRGNYGYTF. The CDR3 DNA is TGTGCCAGCAGCTTTAGAGGAAACTATGGCTACACCTTC. The V gene is TRBV7-2, the J gene TRBJ1-2; D gene unclear. Germline CDR1 and CDR2: SGHTA and FQGNSA. The CDR3 is made up of 13 amino acids. V was trimmed by 3 bases and J by 2 bases, leaving 7 bases between them.

The chain employs TRBV28 and TRBJ2-6; TRBD1 is a possible D gene (5 bases). CDR1 and CDR2 from the germline V gene are MDHEN and SYDVKM. Trimming removed 6 bases from V and 1 base from J, with 10 bases in between. The CDR3 contains 15 residues. The CDR3 loop is CASRYDRSGANVLTF. As DNA, the CDR3 is TGTGCCAGCAGGTATGACAGATCTGGGGCCAACGTCCTGACTTTC.

The chain joins TRBV5-1 to TRBJ2-5; D may be TRBD1 (6 bases). Trimming cost V 5 bases and J 2 bases, with 13 bases left between them. The CDR3 spans 14 residues. Germline V gives CDR1 SGHRS, CDR2 YFSETQ. The CDR3 loop is CASRTGQQQETQYF. The CDR3 DNA is TGCGCCAGCAGGACGGGACAACAACAAGAGACCCAGTACTTC.

Notes on this clone: One end of the junction does not line up with germline, which may come from a read error. The chain uses TRBV6-1 and TRBJ1-1; a possible D gene is TRBD1 (6 bases). CDR3 length: 15 amino acids. The germline V gene has CDR1 MNHNS and CDR2 SASEGT. The CDR3 reads CASSERVGARALGRF. For the CDR3, the DNA is TGTGCCAGCAGTGAAAGGGTGGGGGCCCGGGCCCTAGGAAGATTT.

The chain has TRBV7-9 and TRBJ1-4, with D uncertain. This CDR3 is 15 amino acids long. Germline V gene data show CDR1 as SEHNR and CDR2 as FQNEAQ (reference sequence). V lost 7 bases and J 0 bases, leaving 12 bases between the germline ends. CDR3 sequence reads: CASTGGYPTNEKLFF. The CDR3 region has the DNA TGTGCCAGCACCGGCGGATATCCAACTAATGAAAAACTGTTTTTT.

The genes are TRBV27 and TRBJ2-1, with 8 bases matching TRBD2. In germline, CDR1 is MNHEY, CDR2 SMNVEV (reference sequence). The CDR3 loop spans 16 amino acids. Germline trimming cut 5 bases from V and 0 bases from J; bases unmatched to any gene: 6. The DNA for the CDR3 is TGTGCCAGCAGTATTAGCGGGGCCAGCTCCTACAATGAGCAGTTCTTC. It is translated as CASSISGASSYNEQFF.

Here the CDR3 reads CASSQEGGHGGPGGYTF. The CDR3 DNA sequence: TGCGCCAGCAGCCAAGAAGGGGGACACGGAGGGCCCGGGGGCTACACCTTC. V and J are TRBV4-1 and TRBJ1-2; D possibly corresponds to TRBD1 (6 bases). This CDR3 is 17 amino acids long. CDR1 and CDR2 (germline): MGHRA, YSYEKL. Deletions cut 0 bases from V and 8 bases from J, with 22 bases between.

The chain recombines TRBV7-8 with TRBJ1-2; no reliable D call. The germline V and J ends were trimmed by 0 bases and 7 bases, with 6 bases remaining between them. Germline-derived CDR1 and CDR2 are SGHVS and FQNEAQ. This CDR3 spans 12 amino acids. The CDR3 is CASSLAEGGYTF. The CDR3 bases are TGTGCCAGCAGCTTAGCCGAGGGTGGCTACACCTTC.